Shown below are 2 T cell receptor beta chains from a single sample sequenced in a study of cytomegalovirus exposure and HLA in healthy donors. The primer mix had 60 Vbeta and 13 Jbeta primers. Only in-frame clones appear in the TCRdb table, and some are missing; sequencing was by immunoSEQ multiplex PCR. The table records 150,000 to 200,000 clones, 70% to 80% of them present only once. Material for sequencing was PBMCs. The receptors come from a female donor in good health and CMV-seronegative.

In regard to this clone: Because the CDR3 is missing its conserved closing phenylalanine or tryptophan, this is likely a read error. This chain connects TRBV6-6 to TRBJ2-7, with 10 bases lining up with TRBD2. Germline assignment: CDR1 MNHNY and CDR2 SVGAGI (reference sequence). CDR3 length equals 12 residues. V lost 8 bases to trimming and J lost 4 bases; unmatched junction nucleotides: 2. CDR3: CASSSGSYEQYL. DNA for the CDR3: TGTGCCAGCTCTAGCGGGAGTTACGAGCAGTACCTC.

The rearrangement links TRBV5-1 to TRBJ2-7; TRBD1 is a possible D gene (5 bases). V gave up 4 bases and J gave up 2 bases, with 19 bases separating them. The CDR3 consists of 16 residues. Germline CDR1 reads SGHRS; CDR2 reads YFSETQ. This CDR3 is CASSNPKAGSPYEQYF. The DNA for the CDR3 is TGCGCCAGCAGCAACCCAAAGGCAGGGTCTCCCTACGAGCAGTACTTC.